The rows below give T cell receptor beta chains drawn from one sample of a study of graft-versus-host responses after intestinal transplantation. Some clones are missing from TCRdb's copy, which holds only in-frame ones; the method was immunoSEQ multiplex PCR. The sample shows some 110,000 clones, about nine tenths of them seen only once. Antigens of these TCRs are unknown. The specimen was unstimulated CD4+ T cells sorted from spleen or lymph node cells, collected before intestinal transplant. These receptors were taken from a human donor who received an intestinal transplant. Both conserved end residues are part of each CDR3. A D gene is named only where the DNA matches it firmly. Some rows have no size entry. The others give once, few or many, or a class for an expanded clone.

j_gene	abundance	v_gene	d_gene	CDR3nt	CDR3aa
TRBJ1-2	NA	TRBV28	NA	TGTGCCAGCAGCCAATTTTATGGCTACACCTTC	CASSQFYGYTF
TRBJ1-1	few	TRBV29-1	NA	TGCAGCGTGGCAGGGTCAGCGAACACTGAAGCTTTCTTT	CSVAGSANTEAFF
TRBJ2-5	NA	TRBV5-6	NA	TGTGCCAGCAGCTTGAGAGGGGGTGGAGAGACCCAGTACTTC	CASSLRGGGETQYF
TRBJ1-5	NA	TRBV6-6	TRBD1	TGTGCCAGCACCCCGACAGGGGCGTATCAGCCCCAGCATTTT	CASTPTGAYQPQHF
TRBJ2-7	NA	TRBV4-2	TRBD2	TGTGCCAGCAGCCAGGGGAGCGGGAGCTCCTACGAGCAGTACTTC	CASSQGSGSSYEQYF
TRBJ1-2	NA	TRBV5-4	NA	TGTGCCAGCAGCTTGCCCGGGTCCGGCTACACCTTC	CASSLPGSGYTF
TRBJ1-2	NA	TRBV4-2	TRBD1	TGTGCCAGCAGCCGAGACCCCGGGACAGACGATGGCTACACCTTC	CASSRDPGTDDGYTF
TRBJ2-5	NA	TRBV5-6	TRBD2	TGTGCCAGCACCCAGAGGACTAGCGGGAGGGCCTGGGAGACCCAGTACTTC	CASTQRTSGRAWETQYF
TRBJ2-5	NA	TRBV19	TRBD1	TGTGCCAGTAGTATTGAGGGGACAGGGTCACCAGAGACCCAGTACTTC	CASSIEGTGSPETQYF
TRBJ2-5	NA	TRBV5-1	NA	TGCGCCAGCAGCTTGCCGGGGAGGGAGACCCAGTACTTC	CASSLPGRETQYF
TRBJ2-7	NA	TRBV7-9	NA	TGTGCCAGCAGCCCCTTGGACGGACAATGGCATGGCGAGCAGTACTTC	CASSPLDGQWHGEQYF
TRBJ2-1	NA	TRBV27	TRBD2	TGTGCCAGCAGTTCCCGACTAGCGGGCTATGAGTCGGATGAGCAGTTCTTC	CASSSRLAGYESDEQFF
TRBJ2-1	NA	TRBV25-1	TRBD1	TGTGCCAGCAGTCCCGGGACAGGGGGAACCAAAGAGCAGTTCTTC	CASSPGTGGTKEQFF
TRBJ1-5	NA	TRBV27	NA	TGTGCCAGCAGAGGGCAGGGCATAAATCAGCCCCAGCATTTT	CASRGQGINQPQHF
TRBJ2-5	once	TRBV6-5	NA	TGTGCCAGCAGTTACACGGGCTCTCAAGGGAGGACCCAGTACTTC	CASSYTGSQGRTQYF
TRBJ1-4	NA	TRBV5-6	TRBD1	TGTGCCAGCAACCGTAGGGACAGGGGAGGAAAACTGTTTTTT	CASNRRDRGGKLFF
TRBJ2-5	NA	TRBV4-1	TRBD2	TGCGCCAGCAGCCACAGATTTAGCGGGAGGGCCGCCCAAGAGACCCAGTACTTC	CASSHRFSGRAAQETQYF
TRBJ1-2	NA	TRBV7-2	TRBD1	TGTGCCAGCAGCTTCCTAGCCAGGGGGCGTCATGGCTACACCTTC	CASSFLARGRHGYTF
TRBJ2-7	NA	TRBV6-1	NA	TGTGCCAGCAGGACTACCTTGGGGTTTTCCTACGAGCAGTACTTC	CASRTTLGFSYEQYF
TRBJ1-1	NA	TRBV19	NA	TGTGCCAGTAGTCCGATCGGGGTTGAAGCTTTCTTT	CASSPIGVEAFF
TRBJ2-1	once	TRBV7-2	NA	TGTGCCAGCAGCTTAGAGTCCGGGGTTCGGTCCTACAATGAGCAGTTCTTC	CASSLESGVRSYNEQFF
TRBJ1-5	NA	TRBV6-1	TRBD1	TGTGCCACTACCGGACTGCCAGGGGGTCAGCCCCAGCATTTT	CATTGLPGGQPQHF
TRBJ2-3	NA	TRBV28	NA	TGTGCCAGCAGTTTATCTTCAGGAGGGAGGAGGTTCACAGATACGCAGTATTTT	CASSLSSGGRRFTDTQYF
TRBJ2-2	NA	TRBV2	TRBD1	TGTGCCAGCGGGGGGACAGGGAGCACCGGGGAGCTGTTTTTT	CASGGTGSTGELFF
TRBJ1-3	NA	TRBV9	NA	TGTGCCAGCAGCGCCCTTGGGGCGTTCTCTGGAAACACCATATATTTT	CASSALGAFSGNTIYF
TRBJ2-1	NA	TRBV4-1	NA	TGCGCCAGCAGCCAAGAGAAGCTTAACTACAATGAGCAGTTCTTC	CASSQEKLNYNEQFF
TRBJ2-5	NA	TRBV7-2	TRBD1	TGTGCCAGCGGCCGGGACAGGGGGGAGGAGACCCAGTACTTC	CASGRDRGEETQYF
TRBJ1-6	NA	TRBV9	NA	TGTGCCAGCAGCGTAGCAGTTACTTCACCCCTCCACTTT	CASSVAVTSPLHF
TRBJ1-5	NA	TRBV7-2	NA	TGTGCCAGCAGCTCCTCCGGGTCCTATCAGCCCCAGCATTTT	CASSSSGSYQPQHF
TRBJ2-2	NA	TRBV12-5	NA	TGTGCTAGTGGTTTGACAGGGCCCGGGGAGCTGTTTTTT	CASGLTGPGELFF